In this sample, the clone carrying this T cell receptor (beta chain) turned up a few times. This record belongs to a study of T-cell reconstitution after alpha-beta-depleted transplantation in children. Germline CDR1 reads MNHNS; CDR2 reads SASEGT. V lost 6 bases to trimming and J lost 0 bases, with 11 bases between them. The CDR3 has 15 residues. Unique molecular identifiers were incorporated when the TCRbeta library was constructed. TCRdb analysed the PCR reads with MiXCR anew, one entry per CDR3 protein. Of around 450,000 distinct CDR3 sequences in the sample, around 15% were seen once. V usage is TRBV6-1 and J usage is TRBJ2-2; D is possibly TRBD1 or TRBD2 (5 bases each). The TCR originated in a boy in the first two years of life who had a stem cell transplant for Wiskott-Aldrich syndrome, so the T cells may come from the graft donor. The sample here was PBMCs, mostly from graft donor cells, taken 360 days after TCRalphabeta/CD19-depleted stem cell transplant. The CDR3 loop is CASSPGTPNTGELFF. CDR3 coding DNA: TGTGCCAGCAGCCCCGGGACCCCGAACACCGGGGAGCTGTTTTTT.